Following are 32 T cell receptor beta chains from one sample sequenced in a study of CD8 T cells in ankylosing spondylitis. TCRdb itself ran the 5' RACE reads through MiXCR, one entry per CDR3 protein. The repertoire has about 150,000 distinct CDR3 sequences, 40% to 50% of them found once; the top ten carry 13% to 15%. The specimen sequenced was synovial fluid, either unsorted or a sorted T cell fraction (not recorded which). Every receptor here comes from a male donor with ankylosing spondylitis.

This clonotype was observed a handful of times. This chain links TRBV28 with TRBJ2-7; possibly TRBD1 for D (6 bases). The germline V and J ends were trimmed by 3 bases and 0 bases, with 18 bases remaining between them. The CDR3 extends over 17 amino acids. Germline assignment: CDR1 MDHEN and CDR2 SYDVKM. DNA of the CDR3: TGTGCCAGCAGTTTGGCCCCAGGACAGCTCGACTCCTACGAGCAGTACTTC. Translated, it gives CASSLAPGQLDSYEQYF.

DNA of the CDR3: TGTGCCAGCAGTTTCGGCCGTAGCGTAGCAGTGTATAGCAATCAGCCCCAGCATTTT. This codes for CASSFGRSVAVYSNQPQHF. The chain joins TRBV28 to TRBJ1-5; D gene uncertain. Trimming took off 3 bases at V and 0 bases at J, with 21 bases between the two ends. The CDR3 runs to 19 residues. The germline gives CDR1 MDHEN, CDR2 SYDVKM. The full variable domain, in which reference TRBV28 and TRBJ1-5 provide the parts outside the CDR3, is DVKVTQSSRYLVKRTGEKVFLECVQDMDHENMFWYRQDPGLGLRLIYFSYDVKMKEKGDIPEGYSVSREKKERFSLILESASTNQTSMYLCASSFGRSVAVYSNQPQHFGDGTRLSIL.

In its sample, this clonotype was seen a few times. The J gene is TRBJ1-1, the V gene TRBV7-6; D unclear. There are 13 residues in the CDR3. V was pared by 5 bases and J by 3 bases, with 10 bases between. CDR1 and CDR2 from the germline V gene are SGHVS and FNYEAQ. CDR3 loop: CASSEEWDTEAFF. The CDR3 DNA follows: TGTGCCAGCAGCGAAGAATGGGACACTGAAGCTTTCTTT. Full variable domain (outside the CDR3, taken from reference TRBV7-6 and TRBJ1-1): GAGVSQSPRYKVTKRGQDVALRCDPISGHVSLYWYRQALGQGPEFLTYFNYEAQQDKSGLPNDRFSAERPEGSISTLTIQRTEQRDSAMYRCASSEEWDTEAFFGQGTRLTVV.

The chain employs TRBV27 and TRBJ1-2; D remains unclear. This CDR3 comprises 16 residues. Germline assignment: CDR1 MNHEY and CDR2 SMNVEV (reference sequence). Trimming pared 6 bases from V and 5 bases from J, leaving 22 bases between. The CDR3: CASSTGAVPEGYGYTF. CDR3 sequence (DNA): TGTGCCAGCAGCACGGGAGCCGTCCCCGAAGGGTATGGCTACACCTTC.

This chain uses TRBV4-2 with TRBJ2-1; 15 bases line up with TRBD2. Germline CDR1 is LGHNA and CDR2 is YNFKEQ. Trimming removed 4 bases from V and 9 bases from J; junction bases left unmatched: 7. The CDR3 loop spans 16 amino acids. CDR3 DNA sequence: TGTGCCAGCAGCCCAGCTATGGGACTAGCGGGGGGTGAGCAGTTCTTC. This translates into CASSPAMGLAGGEQFF.

This clonotype was counted only a few times. The rearrangement links TRBV15 to TRBJ1-2, with a possible D match to TRBD1 (6 bases). The CDR3 loop spans 15 amino acids. CDR1 and CDR2 (germline): LNHNV, YYDKDF (reference sequence). The ends were cut back, 3 bases at V and 2 bases at J, with 13 bases in the middle. The CDR3 loop is CATSSARGPNYGYTF. The CDR3 bases are TGTGCCACCAGCAGTGCCAGGGGACCCAACTATGGCTACACCTTC.

This clonotype appeared a few times. This chain joins TRBV20-1 and TRBJ2-2; the D gene could be TRBD1 or TRBD2 (5 bases each). The CDR3 consists of 16 residues. Trimming stripped 1 base from V and 0 bases from J, with 12 bases between. Germline CDR1 and CDR2: DFQATT and SNEGSKA (reference sequence). CDR3 nucleotide sequence: TGCAGTGCTAGAGCCTGGGGGACGGCGAACACCGGGGAGCTGTTTTTT. It codes for CSARAWGTANTGELFF.

This rearrangement joins TRBV11-2 to TRBJ2-1, with 9 bases lining up with TRBD1. Trimming removed 4 bases from V and 5 bases from J; junction bases left unmatched: 6. This CDR3 has 15 residues. Germline V gene sequence: CDR1 SGHAT, CDR2 FQNNGV. The CDR3 DNA reads TGTGCCAGCAGCTCCCCCGGGACAGGGCACAATGAGCAGTTCTTC. Its protein is CASSSPGTGHNEQFF.

The chain has TRBV12-3 or TRBV12-4 and TRBJ2-7, with D uncertain. The CDR3 length is 14 residues. Trimming left V 4 bases short and J 3 bases short, with 13 bases between. This CDR3 reads CASSSGSRRYEQYF. For the CDR3, the DNA is TGTGCCAGCAGTTCGGGTTCAAGGCGCTACGAGCAGTACTTC.

This clonotype was observed a handful of times. The J gene is TRBJ2-3, the V gene TRBV11-2, with D uncertain. The V end was cut by 3 bases, the J end by 0 bases, with 13 bases between. This CDR3 spans 16 amino acids. Per the germline V gene, CDR1 is SGHAT and CDR2 is FQNNGV. The CDR3 DNA reads TGTGCCAGCAGCTTCGCAAAACAGAAGAGCACAGATACGCAGTATTTT. Translation: CASSFAKQKSTDTQYF.

The chain couples TRBV4-3 to TRBJ2-1, with D possibly matching TRBD1 (5 bases). V lost 1 base and J lost 6, with 13 bases in between. This CDR3 comprises 15 residues. The germline gives CDR1 LGHNA, CDR2 YSLEER. The CDR3 region is CASSQGAQGCNEQFF. The CDR3 DNA reads TGCGCCAGCAGCCAAGGGGCGCAGGGTTGCAATGAGCAGTTCTTC.

V usage is TRBV19 and J usage is TRBJ1-1, with TRBD1 as a possible D gene (6 bases). CDR1 and CDR2 (germline): LNHDA, SQIVND (reference sequence). V lost 6 bases, J lost 7 bases, and 9 bases lay in between. The CDR3 has 11 amino acids. The CDR3 sequence: CASRTDSEAFF. In DNA form, the CDR3 reads TGTGCCAGTAGAACGGACAGTGAAGCTTTCTTT.

The rearrangement links TRBV20-1 to TRBJ2-3; a possible D gene is TRBD2 (7 bases). Germline CDR1 is DFQATT and CDR2 is SNEGSKA (reference sequence). With 0 bases removed from V and 6 bases from J, the gap between germline ends came to 16 bases. The CDR3 totals 15 residues. The CDR3 sequence: CSARDQGWGGDTQYF. The CDR3 bases are TGCAGTGCTAGAGATCAGGGGTGGGGAGGGGATACGCAGTATTTT.

This chain uses TRBV7-9 with TRBJ1-1; D is unresolved. From germline, CDR1 is SEHNR and CDR2 FQNEAQ (reference sequence). Deletions cut 5 bases from V and 8 bases from J, with 12 bases between. This CDR3 contains 12 residues. CDR3 region: CASSQKAVEAFF. CDR3 nucleotides: TGTGCCAGCAGCCAGAAGGCGGTGGAAGCTTTCTTT.

This clonotype was observed many times. The chain joins TRBV12-3 or TRBV12-4 to TRBJ2-1; 9 bases map to TRBD1. Trimming cost V 7 bases and J 5 bases; bases outside gene matches: 6. The CDR3 runs to 14 residues. The CDR3 bases are TGTGCCAGCACCCTAGGACAGGGGAACAATGAGCAGTTCTTC. Its protein is CASTLGQGNNEQFF.

This clonotype was picked up many times. The rearrangement joins TRBV5-6 to TRBJ1-1; no clear D. CDR3 length equals 15 residues. Germline-derived CDR1 and CDR2 are SGHDT and YYEEEE. Deletions cut 1 base from V and 1 base from J, with 11 bases between. The CDR3 region has the DNA TGTGCCAGCAGCTTGTACCGGGCCGCGAACACTGAAGCTTTCTTT. Protein sequence: CASSLYRAANTEAFF. Variable domain in full (rest from reference TRBV5-6 and TRBJ1-1): DAGVTQSPTHLIKTRGQQVTLRCSPKSGHDTVSWYQQALGQGPQFIFQYYEEEERQRGNFPDRFSGHQFPNYSSELNVNALLLGDSALYLCASSLYRAANTEAFFGQGTRLTVV.

The chain links TRBV14 to TRBJ2-3; D possibly corresponds to TRBD2 (5 bases). Between the trimmed V and J ends, which lost 0 bases and 2 bases, there was a span of 15 bases. Germline loops: CDR1 SGHDN, CDR2 FVKESK. This CDR3 comprises 17 residues. CDR3 DNA: TGTGCCAGCAGCCAAGAGGAGGACGGACGTCTCACAGATACGCAGTATTTT. Residues: CASSQEEDGRLTDTQYF. Looking up the rest from reference TRBV14 and TRBJ2-3 gives the full variable domain: EAGVTQFPSHSVIEKGQTVTLRCDPISGHDNLYWYRRVMGKEIKFLLHFVKESKQDESGMPNNRFLAERTGGTYSTLKVQPAELEDSGVYFCASSQEEDGRLTDTQYFGPGTRLTVL.

V and J are TRBV7-8 and TRBJ1-2; D may be TRBD1 (6 bases). The germline V gene encodes CDR1 SGHVS and CDR2 FQNEAQ. V lost 1 base, J lost 4 bases, and 16 bases lay in between. This CDR3 is 16 amino acids long. CDR3 coding DNA: TGTGCCAGCAGCTTAGTGGGGGCGCTTTCGATCTATGGCTACACCTTC. Amino acid sequence: CASSLVGALSIYGYTF.

J is TRBJ2-7 and V is TRBV7-9; 10 positions agree with TRBD1. The V gene end was trimmed by 4 bases and the J gene end by 7 bases; junction bases not matched to a gene: 16. The CDR3 has 17 amino acids. The germline gives CDR1 SEHNR, CDR2 FQNEAQ (reference sequence). The CDR3 coding sequence is TGTGCCAGCAGCTCCCTCTTAGCCGGGACAGGGGTGGGGGAGCAGTACTTC. It specifies CASSSLLAGTGVGEQYF.

This chain joins TRBV6-5 and TRBJ1-5, with D hard to call. Germline CDR1 reads MNHEY; CDR2 reads SVGAGI. CDR3 size: 14 residues. Trimming stripped 3 bases from V and 3 bases from J, with 9 bases between. The CDR3: CASSYAWVNQPQHF. Written as DNA, the CDR3 is TGTGCCAGCAGTTATGCGTGGGTCAATCAGCCCCAGCATTTT.

The chain links TRBV13 to TRBJ2-1, with TRBD1 identical over 9 bases. The CDR3 runs to 14 residues. Germline V gives CDR1 PRHDT, CDR2 FYEKMQ (reference sequence). V lost 5 bases and J lost 5; bases outside the gene matches: 4. The CDR3 DNA follows: TGTGCCAGCAGCCAAACAGGGGGCCACAATGAGCAGTTCTTC. Encoded protein: CASSQTGGHNEQFF.

The rearrangement uses TRBV7-2 and TRBJ2-1, with D perhaps matching TRBD2 (5 bases). V was clipped by 4 bases and J by 9 bases, with 19 bases between them. This CDR3 region has 15 residues. Germline values: CDR1 SGHTA, CDR2 FQGNSA. CDR3 residues: CASSSTSGVGSEQFF. CDR3 bases: TGTGCCAGCAGCTCCACGAGCGGCGTGGGGAGTGAGCAGTTCTTC.

This clonotype was seen a handful of times. V usage is TRBV6-1 and J usage is TRBJ1-4; perhaps TRBD1 as D (6 bases). Trimming took off 3 bases at V and 12 bases at J, with 14 bases between the two ends. The CDR3 extends over 13 amino acids. Germline loops: CDR1 MNHNS, CDR2 SASEGT. CDR3 region: CASSDGQPPELFF. CDR3 nucleotide sequence: TGTGCCAGCAGTGACGGACAGCCTCCGGAACTGTTTTTT.

V usage is TRBV18 and J usage is TRBJ2-1, with 8 bases that match TRBD2. Losses at the gene ends were 3 bases for V and 6 bases for J; bases not matched to a gene: 13. The CDR3 is made up of 17 amino acids. Germline loops: CDR1 KGHSH, CDR2 LQKENI. The CDR3 loop is CASSPQRLARVSNEQFF. In DNA form, the CDR3 reads TGTGCCAGCTCACCTCAACGACTAGCGCGGGTTAGCAATGAGCAGTTCTTC.

The chain links TRBV19 to TRBJ1-2, with 7 bases that match TRBD1. Germline V gene lookup returns CDR1 LNHDA and CDR2 SQIVND (reference sequence). V shed 2 bases and J 4 bases; nucleotides not matched to a gene: 7. The CDR3 sequence is 15 residues long. CDR3 in amino acids: CASSIQRGHPYGYTF. CDR3 bases: TGTGCCAGTAGTATACAGAGGGGGCACCCCTATGGCTACACCTTC.

The chain is built from TRBV29-1 and TRBJ1-2, with a tentative D call TRBD1 (5 bases). V shed 2 bases and J shed 6 bases, with 7 bases lying between them. Per germline, CDR1 SQVTM and CDR2 ANQGSEA. The CDR3 length is 11 residues. Here the CDR3 reads CSVETGHGYTF. The CDR3, as DNA: TGCAGCGTTGAAACGGGGCATGGCTACACCTTC.

This clonotype was found many times. The V gene is TRBV9, the J gene TRBJ2-2; 7 bases align to TRBD2. Germline trimming cut 0 bases from V and 5 bases from J; bases unmatched to any gene: 4. Germline CDR1 reads SGDLS; CDR2 reads YYNGEE. The CDR3 has 15 amino acids. The CDR3 region has the DNA TGTGCCAGCAGCGTAGGGGGAGGGAAGACCGGGGAGCTGTTTTTT. Amino acids: CASSVGGGKTGELFF.

V usage is TRBV7-9 and J usage is TRBJ1-5, with D maybe TRBD1 (5 bases). The germline gives CDR1 SEHNR, CDR2 FQNEAQ (reference sequence). This CDR3 is 14 amino acids long. V dropped 5 bases and J dropped 9 bases, with 17 bases sitting between them. The CDR3 DNA reads as TGTGCCAGCAGCGACTCGAACAGGCTGCCGCCCCAGCATTTT. Its protein product is CASSDSNRLPPQHF. The variable domain in full, with the rest retrieved from reference TRBV7-9 and TRBJ1-5, is DTGVSQNPRHKITKRGQNVTFRCDPISEHNRLYWYRQTLGQGPEFLTYFQNEAQLEKSRLLSDRFSAERPKGSFSTLEIQRTEQGDSAMYLCASSDSNRLPPQHFGDGTRLSIL.

The rearrangement uses TRBV9 and TRBJ1-5, with a tentative D call TRBD1 (5 bases). V dropped 8 bases and J dropped 0 bases, with 12 bases sitting between them. CDR1 is SGDLS, CDR2 YYNGEE, per germline. CDR3 length: 14 amino acids. The CDR3 DNA reads as TGTGCCAGAAGGGGAGATCATAGCAATCAGCCCCAGCATTTT. Its protein product is CARRGDHSNQPQHF.

The rearrangement joins TRBV7-9 to TRBJ1-5, with unresolved D. Germline V CDR1 and CDR2: SEHNR, FQNEAQ (reference sequence). Trimming shortened V by 3 bases and J by 3 bases, and 6 bases separated the two germline ends. The CDR3 contains 13 residues. The DNA for the CDR3 is TGTGCCAGCAGCTTGAGAGTCAATCAGCCCCAGCATTTT. Amino acids: CASSLRVNQPQHF. The full variable domain, its missing parts supplied by reference TRBV7-9 and TRBJ1-5, is DTGVSQNPRHKITKRGQNVTFRCDPISEHNRLYWYRQTLGQGPEFLTYFQNEAQLEKSRLLSDRFSAERPKGSFSTLEIQRTEQGDSAMYLCASSLRVNQPQHFGDGTRLSIL.

The chain joins TRBV4-3 to TRBJ2-7, with 7 bases fitting TRBD1. Germline assignment: CDR1 LGHNA and CDR2 YSLEER. CDR3 length: 13 residues. V lost 4 bases and J lost 3; bases outside the gene matches: 3. In nucleotides, the CDR3 is TGCGCCAGCAGCCGTGGGACAGACTACGAGCAGTACTTC. Protein product: CASSRGTDYEQYF.

The chain couples TRBV12-3 or TRBV12-4 to TRBJ2-6; D is undetermined. The CDR3 totals 17 residues. The V gene lost 1 base and the J gene lost 2 bases, with 12 bases spanning the gap. CDR3 protein: CASSLGRSIPGANVLTF. The CDR3 DNA is TGTGCCAGCAGTTTAGGACGGTCCATCCCTGGGGCCAACGTCCTGACTTTC.